The 2 T cell receptor beta chains presented below share a single source sample, sequenced in a study of blood T cell repertoires in COVID-19 (dated by TCRdb to about 2020). Libraries were made using the immunoSEQ multiplex PCR assay. Sourced from immuneACCESS, this table was stored by TCRdb with only in-frame sequences that have V and J called. A share of the clones is absent; for the studies checked, an unresolved V gene accounts for under half, and the remainder has no known explanation. The sample data list just over 250,000 clones, and around 87% of these were observed just once. Under 2.5% of the sample is held by the ten biggest clonotypes. Sample: peripheral blood. All receptors derive from a woman in her forties or fifties with acute or convalescent COVID-19.

The genes are TRBV12-3 or TRBV12-4 and TRBJ1-2, with 9 bases aligning to TRBD1. There are 13 residues in the CDR3. The trim removed 5 bases at V and 7 bases at J, leaving 5 bases unmatched. Here the CDR3 reads CASSNRTGVGYTF. The CDR3, as DNA: TGTGCCAGCAGTAACCGGACAGGGGTTGGCTACACCTTC.

The chain recombines TRBV19 with TRBJ1-5, with D maybe TRBD1 (5 bases). The V end was cut by 6 bases, the J end by 3 bases, with 12 bases between. Germline values: CDR1 LNHDA, CDR2 SQIVND (reference sequence). There are 14 residues in the CDR3. CDR3 amino acids: CASSPRDYNQPQHF. DNA for the CDR3: TGTGCCAGTAGCCCGAGGGACTACAATCAGCCCCAGCATTTT.